This T cell receptor (beta chain) was profiled in a study of shared clonotypes between healthy human individuals. Study results and caveats: Sampling used blood alone; tissue repertoires probably differ.

The V gene's germline CDR1 is SEHNR and CDR2 FQNEAQ (reference sequence). CDR3 size: 14 residues. V was trimmed by 3 bases and J by 3 bases, leaving 9 bases between them. About this clone: The target antigen is unknown.

Repertoires were generated with immunoSEQ multiplex PCR, while TCRdb's copy carries only in-frame clones and drops some. This table holds a few hundred thousand clones, approximately 74% found once. This clonotype was sampled from a man under 40 in good health. Sequencing was carried out using memory CD4+ T cells sorted from blood. Subset defined: CD45RA-negative fraction. This chain uses TRBV7-9 with TRBJ2-1; D not certain. Written as DNA, the CDR3 is TGTGCCAGCAGCTTTGGCGGAAACTACAATGAGCAGTTCTTC. Protein product: CASSFGGNYNEQFF.